Listed below are T cell receptor beta chains from one sample, sequenced in a study of T cells after yellow fever vaccination. TCRdb re-analysed the 5' RACE reads in MiXCR, keeping a single row per CDR3 protein. The sample consists of 300,000 to 350,000 distinct CDR3 sequences, over 3.5% of them appearing once. The sample in question was PBMCs, obtained 15 days after the yellow fever booster vaccination. These receptors were obtained from a man aged 18 to 35 who received the YFV17D yellow fever vaccine. CDR3s include the opening cysteine and the closing phenylalanine or tryptophan. D genes are given only for firm matches. Size is stated for part of the rows, as once, few or many counts, or as a class when the clone is expanded.

TRBD2 - TRBJ2-5 TRBV9 TGTGCCAGCAGCCGGTGGAGCGGGGGACAAGAGACCCAGTACTTC CASSRWSGGQETQYF
TRBD1 many TRBJ1-6 TRBV7-2 TGTGCCGTCGCCGGGACAGCAAATTCACCCCTCCACTTT CAVAGTANSPLHF
- few TRBJ1-1 TRBV7-2 TGTGCCAGCAGCCCAGCTCGGGGTATGAACACTGAAGCTTTCTTT CASSPARGMNTEAFF
- many TRBJ1-1 TRBV5-4 TGTGCCAGCAGGGTGGGATCCACTGAAGCTTTCTTT CASRVGSTEAFF
- many TRBJ1-4 TRBV6-2/TRBV6-3 TGTGCCAGCAGGAGCTTGGACCTAGCTAATGAAAAACTGTTTTTT CASRSLDLANEKLFF
TRBD2 - TRBJ2-3 TRBV20-1 TGCAGTGCTAGGTCCAGCGGGGGGGCCCGGTTCCCGACAGATACGCAGTATTTT CSARSSGGARFPTDTQYF
TRBD2 many TRBJ2-1 TRBV10-3 TGTGCCATCAGAGCGACTAGCGGGGTGCAGTTCTTC CAIRATSGVQFF
- few TRBJ2-3 TRBV11-2 TGTGCCAGCAGCTTAGTACTGGGGCCCGGCACAGATACGCAGTATTTT CASSLVLGPGTDTQYF
- - TRBJ1-1 TRBV5-4 TGTGCCAGCAGCCCACTCCGCCTTAGTACGGGTCAATTGAACACTGAAGCTTTCTTT CASSPLRLSTGQLNTEAFF
- - TRBJ1-6 TRBV5-6 TGTGCCAGCAGCTTGGGGGGCCTTTCACCCCTCCACTTT CASSLGGLSPLHF
TRBD1 many TRBJ1-1 TRBV5-1 TGCGCCAGCAGCCCTCGGACAGGGGTGAACACTGAAGCTTTCTTT CASSPRTGVNTEAFF
TRBD1 many TRBJ2-7 TRBV20-1 TGCAGTGCTAGACCGGGACAGGTCTACGAGCAGTACTTC CSARPGQVYEQYF
- - TRBJ2-3 TRBV6-6 TGTGCCAGCAGTGCCGACAGGGTCAGCGGGGGAGGGGATACGCAGTATTTT CASSADRVSGGGDTQYF
TRBD1 few TRBJ2-2 TRBV7-3 TGTGCCAGCAGCCCAACAGGGGGTAAAACCGGGGAGCTGTTTTTT CASSPTGGKTGELFF
TRBD1 few TRBJ2-1 TRBV29-1 TGCAGCGCCACAGGGGCCCTATACAATGAGCAGTTCTTC CSATGALYNEQFF
- - TRBJ1-5 TRBV29-1 TGCAGCGTTGAGTTCCAAAGGGGTCAGCCCCAGCATTTT CSVEFQRGQPQHF
- few TRBJ2-1 TRBV5-1 TGCGCCAGCAGCTTGGGACAGGACATCAATGAGCAGTTCTTC CASSLGQDINEQFF
- few TRBJ2-5 TRBV21-1 TGTGCCAGAGGAGGCAGGAGGAAAGAGACCCAGTACTTC CARGGRRKETQYF
TRBD1 few TRBJ1-2 TRBV5-1 TGCGCCAGCAGCTTGGCCCGACAGGGGGCAGGGTATGGCTACACCTTC CASSLARQGAGYGYTF
- - TRBJ2-1 TRBV21-1 TGTGCCAGCAGTCACCACCTCCGGGACAGGGCAGTTAACAATGAGCAGTTCTTC CASSHHLRDRAVNNEQFF
TRBD1 many TRBJ2-1 TRBV12-3/TRBV12-4 TGTGCCAGCCAGGGGGCAGGGGCGTCCTACAATGAGCAGTTCTTC CASQGAGASYNEQFF
- - TRBJ1-6 TRBV7-2 TGTGCCAGCAGCTTAGCTGGGGTCTCGTATAATTCACCACTCCACTTT CASSLAGVSYNSPLHF
- - TRBJ2-3 TRBV28 TGTGCCAGCAGTTTAGGAGTCAGGGCATCCACAGATACGCAGTATTTT CASSLGVRASTDTQYF
TRBD2 - TRBJ2-1 TRBV4-1 TGCGCCAGCAGCACCCGGACTAGCGGGGGGGATGAGCAGTTCTTC CASSTRTSGGDEQFF
- many TRBJ2-1 TRBV28 TGTGCCAGCAGCCTACCCTGGGAGGGGGGTAATGAGCAGTTCTTC CASSLPWEGGNEQFF
TRBD1 - TRBJ2-7 TRBV6-5 TGTGCCAGCAGTTACTCCGGGACAGGGGTTTTGGAGCAGTACTTC CASSYSGTGVLEQYF
- many TRBJ1-2 TRBV7-9 TGTGCCAGCAGCTCCGGACAAGAAGACTTGGGTGGCTACACCTTC CASSSGQEDLGGYTF
TRBD1 many TRBJ1-1 TRBV20-1 TGCAGTGCTAGCCCGGGACAGGGAGGCACTGAAGCTTTCTTT CSASPGQGGTEAFF
TRBD1 few TRBJ1-3 TRBV7-8 TGTGCCAGCAGCGCCGTGACAGGGGGCACTGGAAACACCATATATTTT CASSAVTGGTGNTIYF
- few TRBJ1-5 TRBV6-5 TGTGCCAGCAGTGGGACCGGGGGCTATCAGCCCCAGCATTTT CASSGTGGYQPQHF
- many TRBJ2-5 TRBV12-3/TRBV12-4 TGTGCCAGCAGTAGGACTCACGCTGGGGAGACCCAGTACTTC CASSRTHAGETQYF
TRBD1 few TRBJ1-6 TRBV20-1 TGCAGTGCTCGACGGGACAGGGATTCACCCCTCCACTTT CSARRDRDSPLHF
- many TRBJ2-7 TRBV28 TGTGCCAGCACCGAAGACGTTCGCTCTACCTACGAGCAGTACTTC CASTEDVRSTYEQYF
TRBD2 many TRBJ2-3 TRBV6-5 TGTGCCAGCAGTGGACCCGGGACTAAGTCGGGCACAGATACGCAGTATTTT CASSGPGTKSGTDTQYF
TRBD1 - TRBJ1-6 TRBV7-6 TGTGCCAGCAGCTTGACAGGGGGCAGTTCACCCCTCCACTTT CASSLTGGSSPLHF
- few TRBJ2-5 TRBV5-6 TGTGCCAGCAGCTTGAGGGTAGTTGGAGAGACCCAGTACTTC CASSLRVVGETQYF
- - TRBJ2-4 TRBV7-8 TGTGCCAGCAGCTCATCAGAATTATATGGCCTAGCCAAAAACATTCAGTACTTC CASSSSELYGLAKNIQYF
- - TRBJ1-5 TRBV6-6 TGTGCCAGCACCACACCCGCGGGGAGTCAGCCCCAGCATTTT CASTTPAGSQPQHF
- few TRBJ1-2 TRBV4-3 TGCGCCAGCAGCCAAGATCGGATTCTGAACTATGGCTACACCTTC CASSQDRILNYGYTF
- many TRBJ2-3 TRBV29-1 TGCAGCGTTTCATTGACGGGGGCTGATACGCAGTATTTT CSVSLTGADTQYF
- many TRBJ2-5 TRBV18 TGTGCCAGCTCACCGGGGACGTTTGGGGAGACCCAGTACTTC CASSPGTFGETQYF
TRBD2 many TRBJ2-1 TRBV20-1 TGCAGTGCTAGGATTAGCGGGGGGGCAAATGAGCAGTTCTTC CSARISGGANEQFF
- many TRBJ2-2 TRBV12-3/TRBV12-4 TGTGCCAGCAGTTTAGGGCAGGTCGGGGAGCTGTTTTTT CASSLGQVGELFF